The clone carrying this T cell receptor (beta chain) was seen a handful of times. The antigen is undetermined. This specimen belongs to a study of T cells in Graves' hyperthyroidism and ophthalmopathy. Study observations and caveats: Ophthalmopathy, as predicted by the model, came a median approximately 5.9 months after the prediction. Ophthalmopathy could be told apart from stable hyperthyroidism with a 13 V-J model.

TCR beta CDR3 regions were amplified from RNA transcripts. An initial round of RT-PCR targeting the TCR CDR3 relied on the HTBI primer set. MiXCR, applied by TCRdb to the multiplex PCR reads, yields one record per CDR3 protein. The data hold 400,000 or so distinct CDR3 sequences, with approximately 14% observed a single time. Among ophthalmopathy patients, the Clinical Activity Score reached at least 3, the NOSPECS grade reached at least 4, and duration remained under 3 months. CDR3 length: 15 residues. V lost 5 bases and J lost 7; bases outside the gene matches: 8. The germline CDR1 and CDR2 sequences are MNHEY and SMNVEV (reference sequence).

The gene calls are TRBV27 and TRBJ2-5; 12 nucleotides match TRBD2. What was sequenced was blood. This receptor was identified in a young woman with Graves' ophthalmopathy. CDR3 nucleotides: TGTGCCAGCAGTCCGCTAGCGGGGGGGCGTGGGACCCAGTACTTC. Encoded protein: CASSPLAGGRGTQYF.